The 5 T cell receptor beta chains listed next were all sequenced from one sample in a study of cytomegalovirus exposure and HLA in healthy donors. The PCR used 60 Vbeta and 13 Jbeta primers. Repertoires were generated with immunoSEQ multiplex PCR, while TCRdb's copy carries only in-frame clones and drops some. The sample shows tens of thousands of clones, just under 80% of them seen only once. The sample was PBMCs. Receptors were obtained from a male donor in good health and CMV-seropositive.

This chain joins TRBV5-8 and TRBJ2-7, with D tentatively TRBD1 (6 bases). V lost 2 bases and J 6 bases, leaving 12 bases between the germline ends. The CDR3 sequence is 13 residues long. CDR1 is SGHTS and CDR2 is YDEGEE in the germline V gene. The CDR3 DNA sequence: TGTGCCAGCAGCTTCCAGGGGAGCTCCGAGCAGTACTTC. It encodes CASSFQGSSEQYF.

The rearrangement links TRBV19 to TRBJ2-5, with D tentatively TRBD2 (6 bases). The last part of the DNA fits TRBJ2-7 better; the J call may be wrong. The germline CDR1 and CDR2 sequences are LNHDA and SQIVND (reference sequence). The CDR3 is made up of 13 amino acids. CDR3 protein: CASRDGSSYEQYF. In DNA form, the CDR3 reads TGTGCCAGTAGGGACGGGAGCTCCTACGAGCAGTACTTC.

V usage is TRBV19 and J usage is TRBJ2-2; 8 bases are a match to TRBD2. The CDR3 contains 19 residues. From germline, CDR1 is LNHDA and CDR2 SQIVND (reference sequence). The J segment lost 2 bases and the V segment lost 2 bases, leaving 13 bases of the junction unmatched. CDR3 nucleotide sequence: TGTGCCAGTAGTATATTCCCTATCCAGCGGGGGACCAACACCGGGGAGCTGTTTTTT. It yields the protein CASSIFPIQRGTNTGELFF.

The V call is TRBV30, the J call TRBJ1-1; D is possibly TRBD1 (5 bases). CDR1 is GTSNPN and CDR2 is SVGIG in the germline V gene (reference sequence). Trimming took 3 bases from V and 1 from J, leaving 9 bases between them. The CDR3 runs 13 residues. CDR3 DNA: TGTGCCTGGAGCCTAACAGGGAACACTGAAGCTTTCTTT. Translated, it gives CAWSLTGNTEAFF.

This clone was seen only a few times. This sequence joins TRBV4-1 and TRBJ2-3, with a tentative D call TRBD2 (5 bases). Looked up from germline, CDR1 is MGHRA and CDR2 is YSYEKL. This CDR3 spans 17 amino acids. Trimming took 1 base from V and 0 from J, leaving 14 bases between them. The CDR3 nucleotides read TGCGCCAGCAGCCAAGGTCGACTAAAAAGTAGCACAGATACGCAGTATTTT. Its translation: CASSQGRLKSSTDTQYF.